Each of the 30 T cell receptor beta chains below was sequenced from the same sample in a study of blood T cell repertoires in COVID-19. Using immunoSEQ multiplex PCR, the repertoire was profiled, and TCRdb retains in-frame clones only, with some absent. The profile shows approximately 200,000 clones, roughly 87% of them singletons. Sequencing used peripheral blood. Source of these receptors: a man aged 40-49 years with active or convalescent COVID-19.

The J gene is TRBJ2-3, the V gene TRBV10-3; D remains ambiguous. Germline V CDR1 and CDR2: ENHRY, SYGVKD. V lost 5 bases to trimming and J lost 0 bases, with 6 bases between them. The CDR3 totals 13 residues. The chain's CDR3 is CAISSTSTDTQYF. The CDR3 region has the DNA TGTGCCATCAGTTCGACTAGCACAGATACGCAGTATTTT.

This clone was seen just once. The chain links TRBV4-2 to TRBJ1-5, with 8 positions matching TRBD1. The germline CDR1 and CDR2 sequences are LGHNA and YNFKEQ. This CDR3 is built from 16 residues. Trimming took 4 bases from V and 0 from J; bases not matched to a gene: 5. The CDR3 here is CASSRAQGDSNQPQHF. The CDR3 DNA sequence: TGTGCCAGCAGCCGAGCACAGGGGGATAGCAATCAGCCCCAGCATTTT.

The count of this clone is one. The chain couples TRBV12-3 or TRBV12-4 to TRBJ2-1; D remains unclear. CDR3 length: 12 residues. Trimming pared 2 bases from V and 7 bases from J, leaving 6 bases between. CDR3 loop: CASSLSQNEQFF. CDR3 DNA sequence: TGTGCCAGCAGTTTATCCCAGAATGAGCAGTTCTTC.

This chain links TRBV29-1 with TRBJ1-5; D gene unclear. Germline CDR1 SQVTM, CDR2 ANQGSEA. The CDR3 length is 13 residues. V was clipped by 4 bases and J by 5 bases, with 12 bases between them. The CDR3: CSVVGHSDQPQHF. CDR3 sequence (DNA): TGCAGCGTTGTTGGGCACTCCGATCAGCCCCAGCATTTT.

J is TRBJ2-7 and V is TRBV10-1; TRBD2 matches 10 bases. Germline V gene sequence: CDR1 WNHNN, CDR2 SYGVQD (reference sequence). The CDR3 is 14 residues long. Trimming at V came to 8 bases and at J to 2 bases, leaving 6 bases not matched to a gene. The CDR3 sequence is CASDRGTSAYEQYF. The DNA of the CDR3 is TGCGCCAGCGATAGGGGGACTAGCGCCTACGAGCAGTACTTC.

The V gene is TRBV11-2, the J gene TRBJ2-7; D is perhaps TRBD1 (5 bases). V was pared by 2 bases and J by 1 base, with 12 bases between. Per the germline V gene, CDR1 is SGHAT and CDR2 is FQNNGV. This CDR3 comprises 15 residues. CDR3 DNA sequence: TGTGCCAGCAGCTTACTGGACACCGCGTCCTACGAGCAGTACTTC. Its translation: CASSLLDTASYEQYF.

The chain couples TRBV27 to TRBJ2-2, with 7 nucleotides matching TRBD2. Unmatched junction bases numbered 7, after V lost 8 bases and J lost 4 bases. CDR1 MNHEY and CDR2 SMNVEV come from the germline V gene (reference sequence). This CDR3 comprises 14 residues. CDR3 in amino acids: CASGWGGGTGELFF. Written as DNA, the CDR3 is TGTGCCAGCGGATGGGGGGGAGGCACCGGGGAGCTGTTTTTT.

The V and J genes are TRBV4-2 and TRBJ2-1; possible D gene TRBD1, 6 bases. The CDR3 sequence is 15 residues long. The V gene's germline CDR1 is LGHNA and CDR2 YNFKEQ. Trimming took off 1 base at V and 8 bases at J, with 15 bases between the two ends. The CDR3 spells CASSQGAGDSYEQFF. CDR3 bases: TGTGCCAGCAGCCAAGGGGCAGGGGATTCATATGAGCAGTTCTTC.

This chain joins TRBV28 and TRBJ1-2; TRBD1 aligns across 8 bases. After removal of 5 bases from V and 1 base from J, the junction contained 6 bases not matched to a gene. From germline, CDR1 is MDHEN and CDR2 SYDVKM. The CDR3 has 15 residues. Here the CDR3 reads CASSTGGDLNYGYTF. In nucleotides, the CDR3 is TGTGCCAGCAGTACAGGGGGTGATCTTAACTATGGCTACACCTTC.

The CDR3 here is CASSLGKDSIRYSPLHF. The CDR3 DNA follows: TGCGCCAGCAGCTTGGGGAAGGACAGTATAAGATATTCACCCCTCCACTTT. The rearrangement joins TRBV5-1 to TRBJ1-6; D may be TRBD1 (6 bases). Germline V gives CDR1 SGHRS, CDR2 YFSETQ. The V and J ends lost 0 bases and 8 bases respectively, with 18 bases between them. CDR3 length equals 17 residues.

The chain links TRBV18 to TRBJ1-1; no clear D gene. V was cut by 2 bases and J by 8 bases, with 6 bases left in between. The CDR3 spans 11 residues. Germline V gives CDR1 KGHSH, CDR2 LQKENI. CDR3 protein: CASSPGSEAFF. Here the CDR3 DNA reads TGTGCCAGCTCACCAGGCTCCGAAGCTTTCTTT. The whole variable domain, remainder taken from reference TRBV18 and TRBJ1-1, is NAGVMQNPRHLVRRRGQEARLRCSPMKGHSHVYWYRQLPEEGLKFMVYLQKENIIDESGMPKERFSAEFPKEGPSILRIQQVVRGDSAAYFCASSPGSEAFFGQGTRLTVV.

On this clone: Being one base from a much bigger clone, this may be a read error. The same CDR3 arises from other DNA sequences in this sample as well. The genes are TRBV7-2 and TRBJ1-5, with a tentative D call TRBD1 (5 bases). Between the trimmed V and J ends, which lost 4 bases and 2 bases, there was a span of 6 bases. Germline V CDR1 and CDR2: SGHTA, FQGNSA. The CDR3 contains 13 residues. CDR3 bases: TGTGCCAGCAGCTCACAGGGCAATCAGCCCCAGCATTTT. Its translation: CASSSQGNQPQHF.

The J gene is TRBJ1-5, the V gene TRBV7-2, with D possibly being TRBD1 (6 bases). Germline CDR1 is SGHTA and CDR2 is FQGNSA. Trimming left V 3 bases short and J 9 bases short, with 12 bases between. The CDR3 has 13 residues. The CDR3 coding sequence is TGTGCCAGCAGCTTTCCAGGGGTTTGGCCCCAGCATTTT. Its translation is CASSFPGVWPQHF.

The rearrangement joins TRBV7-9 to TRBJ1-1; 9 bases line up with TRBD1. J gave up 5 bases and V 4 bases, and 8 bases lay outside the gene matches. The CDR3 is 15 residues long. CDR1 and CDR2 (germline): SEHNR, FQNEAQ (reference sequence). The CDR3, as DNA: TGTGCCAGCAGCTCCATAACAGGGGGCGGTACTGAAGCTTTCTTT. Amino acids: CASSSITGGGTEAFF.

The chain couples TRBV30 to TRBJ1-1; 11 positions match TRBD1. V was clipped by 5 bases and J by 3 bases; unmatched bases: 5. The CDR3 consists of 14 residues. Germline V gene data show CDR1 as GTSNPN and CDR2 as SVGIG (reference sequence). The CDR3 coding sequence is TGTGCCTGGGGACGGGACAGGGGGGACACTGAAGCTTTCTTT. The encoded protein is CAWGRDRGDTEAFF.

The chain employs TRBV12-2 and TRBJ1-2; the D call TRBD1 from the table was never checked on the DNA. TRBV12-2 is assigned pseudogene status. The CDR3 is made up of 14 amino acids. CDR3 sequence reads: CASRLWDMGYGYTF. The CDR3, as DNA: TGTGCAAGTCGCTTATGGGACATGGGCTATGGCTACACCTTC.

J is TRBJ1-1 and V is TRBV5-1; 8 bases line up with TRBD1. Germline loops: CDR1 SGHRS, CDR2 YFSETQ. J gave up 1 base and V 2 bases, and 4 bases lay outside the gene matches. This CDR3 comprises 15 residues. The CDR3 DNA sequence: TGCGCCAGCAGCTTAAGACAGGGGAGGAACACTGAAGCTTTCTTT. It is translated as CASSLRQGRNTEAFF. Looking up the rest from reference TRBV5-1 and TRBJ1-1 gives the full variable domain: KAGVTQTPRYLIKTRGQQVTLSCSPISGHRSVSWYQQTPGQGLQFLFEYFSETQRNKGNFPGRFSGRQFSNSRSEMNVSTLELGDSALYLCASSLRQGRNTEAFFGQGTRLTVV.

V usage is TRBV6-2 or TRBV6-3 and J usage is TRBJ2-1; D gene uncertain. Germline CDR1 is MNHEY and CDR2 is SVGEGT. Trimming left V 2 bases short and J 7 bases short, with 6 bases between. CDR3 size: 12 residues. CDR3 residues: CASSYDGNEQFF. In DNA form, the CDR3 reads TGTGCCAGCAGTTACGACGGGAATGAGCAGTTCTTC.

The chain uses TRBV28 and TRBJ1-5; 10 bases are a match to TRBD1. Trimming removed 3 bases from V and 6 bases from J; junction bases left unmatched: 5. In germline, CDR1 is MDHEN, CDR2 SYDVKM. The CDR3 length is 15 residues. Here the CDR3 reads CASSLDRGSSQPQHF. CDR3 in DNA: TGTGCCAGCAGTTTGGACAGGGGGTCGAGTCAGCCCCAGCATTTT.

This chain connects TRBV28 to TRBJ2-7; the match to TRBD1 covers 9 bases. The ends lost 7 bases at V and 4 bases at J; junction bases unmatched: 11. This CDR3 contains 15 residues. The germline CDR1 and CDR2 sequences are MDHEN and SYDVKM. CDR3 DNA: TGTGCCAGCACTCCCCAGCTACAGGGGGCTTACGAGCAGTACTTC. Residues: CASTPQLQGAYEQYF. The full variable domain, its missing parts supplied by reference TRBV28 and TRBJ2-7, is DVKVTQSSRYLVKRTGEKVFLECVQDMDHENMFWYRQDPGLGLRLIYFSYDVKMKEKGDIPEGYSVSREKKERFSLILESASTNQTSMYLCASTPQLQGAYEQYFGPGTRLTVT.

A remark on this clone: Other DNA sequences in this sample translate to the same CDR3. This sequence joins TRBV27 and TRBJ2-1; 13 nucleotides line up with TRBD2. This CDR3 comprises 15 residues. CDR1 is MNHEY, CDR2 SMNVEV, per germline (reference sequence). V shed 4 bases and J 4 bases; nucleotides not matched to a gene: 1. For the CDR3, the DNA is TGTGCCAGCAGTTCGGGACTAGCGGGGTACAATGAGCAGTTCTTC. Amino acids: CASSSGLAGYNEQFF.

V is TRBV5-1 and J is TRBJ2-7; 9 nucleotides line up with TRBD2. The CDR3 has 18 residues. J lost 3 bases, V lost 3 bases, and 16 bases had no gene match. The germline V gene has CDR1 SGHRS and CDR2 YFSETQ. CDR3 sequence reads: CASSSPQIGTSTRYEQYF. In DNA, the CDR3 is TGCGCCAGCAGCTCGCCCCAAATCGGGACTAGCACGCGCTACGAGCAGTACTTC.

V is TRBV4-1 and J is TRBJ1-5; tentative D call: TRBD1 (5 bases). Trimming pared 0 bases from V and 4 bases from J, leaving 10 bases between. The CDR3 consists of 15 residues. Germline V gene data show CDR1 as MGHRA and CDR2 as YSYEKL. As DNA, the CDR3 is TGCGCCAGCAGCCAAGAGTACAAGGGGAATCAGCCCCAGCATTTT. Protein sequence: CASSQEYKGNQPQHF.

In nucleotides, the CDR3 is TGCGCCAGCAGCTTGGTAGCCCAGCGGGGGGAGCAGTTCTTC. This sequence encodes CASSLVAQRGEQFF. The rearrangement joins TRBV5-1 to TRBJ2-1; 8 bases agree with TRBD2. CDR3 length equals 14 residues. V lost 0 bases, J lost 10 bases, and 6 bases stayed unmatched. Germline V CDR1 and CDR2: SGHRS, YFSETQ.

The chain recombines TRBV5-1 with TRBJ1-4; 10 bases are a match to TRBD1. The germline V gene encodes CDR1 SGHRS and CDR2 YFSETQ. This CDR3 comprises 16 residues. J was trimmed by 8 bases and V by 4 bases; bases with no gene match: 11. The CDR3 nucleotides are TGCGCCAGCAGCCCAGCCTCCGGGACAGGGGACGAAAAACTGTTTTTT. Encoded protein: CASSPASGTGDEKLFF.

The chain carries TRBV5-1 and TRBJ1-6; TRBD1 aligns across 11 bases. The junction had 6 bases not matched to a gene; V was cut back by 0 bases and J by 7 bases. Germline CDR1 reads SGHRS; CDR2 reads YFSETQ. The CDR3 length is 17 residues. CDR3: CASSLDGTGGQNSPLHF. Here the CDR3 DNA reads TGCGCCAGCAGCTTGGACGGGACAGGGGGGCAGAATTCACCCCTCCACTTT.

The chain combines TRBV2 with TRBJ2-4; 7 nucleotides line up with TRBD1. The germline CDR1 and CDR2 sequences are SNHLY and FYNNEI. CDR3 size: 14 residues. V lost 6 bases to trimming and J lost 5 bases; unmatched junction nucleotides: 7. The CDR3 spells CASSMTGLENIQYF. CDR3 nucleotide sequence: TGTGCCAGCAGCATGACAGGGTTGGAAAACATTCAGTACTTC.

The chain carries TRBV27 and TRBJ2-7; the D gene is possibly TRBD1 (6 bases). CDR1 is MNHEY, CDR2 SMNVEV, per germline (reference sequence). V was cut by 2 bases and J by 4 bases, with 9 bases left in between. The CDR3 contains 13 residues. The DNA of the CDR3 is TGTGCCAGCAGTTTAGACAGGCAATACGAGCAGTACTTC. Encoded protein: CASSLDRQYEQYF.

The chain recombines TRBV28 with TRBJ1-1; 8 nucleotides agree with TRBD1. This CDR3 contains 16 residues. V was clipped by 5 bases and J by 6 bases; unmatched bases: 14. Germline CDR1 and CDR2: MDHEN and SYDVKM. Here the CDR3 reads CASSVGYRGGFPEAFF. The CDR3 nucleotides are TGTGCCAGCAGTGTAGGTTACAGGGGGGGTTTCCCTGAAGCTTTCTTT.

The chain uses TRBV28 and TRBJ1-5; TRBD1 matches 9 bases. Unmatched junction bases numbered 9, after V lost 5 bases and J lost 7 bases. The germline gives CDR1 MDHEN, CDR2 SYDVKM. The CDR3 is 15 residues long. CDR3 nucleotides: TGTGCCAGCAGTGGGGGACAGGGAGATTGGCAGCCCCAGCATTTT. This encodes CASSGGQGDWQPQHF.